This T cell receptor beta chain was sequenced during a study of technical replicates of blood from a few donors (dated by TCRdb to the late 2010s). This clone was counted between two and nine times. No cognate antigen has been identified for it. No quality values exist for individual bases; no much larger clone is one base distant. Library method: the immunoSEQ multiplex PCR assay. TCRdb retrieved this table from immuneACCESS and kept in-frame rearrangements only. Not all clones are present; in checked studies, unresolved V genes account for under half, and no reason is known for the remainder. The sample records around 98,000 clones, around 95% of which are singletons. The ten largest clones take up roughly 0.23% of the sample. CDR1 and CDR2 are read off the germline V gene (reference sequence) as GTSNPN and SVGIG. Relative to germline, V is 3 bases shorter and J is 5 bases shorter, with 10 bases between their ends. There are 12 amino acids in the CDR3, from cysteine to phenylalanine inclusive. Only the CDR3 DNA stays, 36 bases, in frame from base 1.

Input material: T cells isolated from PBMCs. The clonotype comes from a human donor in good health. In this chain, TRBV30 is recombined with TRBJ1-1; matching of 5 bases hints at TRBD1 as the D gene. The DNA is as follows: TGTGCCTGGAGCCCAGGGTGGACTGAAGCTTTCTTT. Its protein is CAWSPGWTEAFF.